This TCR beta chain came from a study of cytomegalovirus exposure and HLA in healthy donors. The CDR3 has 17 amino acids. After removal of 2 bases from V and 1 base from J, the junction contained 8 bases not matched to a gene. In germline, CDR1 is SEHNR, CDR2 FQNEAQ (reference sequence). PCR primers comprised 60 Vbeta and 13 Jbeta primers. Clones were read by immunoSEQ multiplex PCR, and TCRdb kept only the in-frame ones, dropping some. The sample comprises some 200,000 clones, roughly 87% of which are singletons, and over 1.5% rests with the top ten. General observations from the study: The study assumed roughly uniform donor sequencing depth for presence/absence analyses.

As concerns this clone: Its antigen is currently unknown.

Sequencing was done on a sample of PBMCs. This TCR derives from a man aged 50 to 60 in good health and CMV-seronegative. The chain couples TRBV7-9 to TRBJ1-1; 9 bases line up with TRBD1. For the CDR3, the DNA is TGTGCCAGCAGCTTACCCGGGACAGGGATGGGGAACACTGAAGCTTTCTTT. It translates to CASSLPGTGMGNTEAFF.